This T cell receptor (beta chain) was sequenced in a study of T cell repertoires in cytomegalovirus infection. For the study at large: Through public TCR beta signatures, both CMV infection and matching HLA type were indicated. Study conclusions and caveats: The cumulative frequency of public TCR beta families distinguished individuals who carried CMV together with the relevant HLA. HLA-C-restricted CMV clonotypes gave the most frequent clonotype in two of eight donors.

In germline, CDR1 is LNHDA, CDR2 SQIVND (reference sequence). The V gene end was trimmed by 5 bases and the J gene end by 3 bases; junction bases not matched to a gene: 6. The CDR3 is 14 amino acids. Comment on this clonotype: Its matching antigen is unknown.

TCRdb reprocessed the reads with MiXCR, giving one entry per CDR3 protein. The sample yields approximately 110,000 distinct CDR3 sequences, about 9.5% seen once. The sequencing input was PBMCs, sequenced either directly or after in vitro stimulation (not recorded which). The chain is built from TRBV19 and TRBJ1-1; 7 bases match TRBD1. The TCR was taken from a human donor in good health (CMV status not recorded). Some clones in this sample may be carry-over from other donors' samples. The CDR3 here is CASSVRQGYTEAFF. CDR3 sequence (DNA): TGTGCCAGTAGTGTACGACAGGGATACACTGAAGCTTTCTTT.